The rows below give T cell receptor beta chains drawn from one sample of a study of OX40 agonist ivuxolimab in advanced cancers. Here immunoSEQ multiplex PCR was the method, and the copy in TCRdb shows in-frame clones only, minus some. The table records fewer than 45,000 clones, more than 85% of them present only once. The sample was CD4+ or CD8+ T cells sorted from blood, taken in a trial of the OX40 agonist ivuxolimab. Every receptor here comes from an adult with an advanced solid tumor such as melanoma, head and neck, liver or kidney cancer. The CDR3 runs from the conserved cysteine through the conserved F or W. D genes are given only for firm matches. A row's size may be missing; if present it is once, few, many or a size class.

J gene	D gene	V gene	clone size	CDR3 protein	CDR3 DNA
TRBJ1-2	.	TRBV7-2	.	CASSVTGTYGYTF	TGTGCCAGCAGCGTTACAGGGACCTATGGCTACACCTTC
TRBJ1-4	.	TRBV21-1	once	CAGDEGGFGEKLFF	TGTGCCGGGGATGAAGGTGGATTCGGTGAAAAACTGTTTTTT
TRBJ2-7	.	TRBV21-1	.	CASNQNRNPYEQYF	TGTGCCAGCAACCAAAACAGGAACCCCTACGAGCAGTACTTC
TRBJ1-4	.	TRBV7-9	.	CASSLLRKNEKLFF	TGTGCCAGCAGCTTGCTCAGGAAAAATGAAAAACTGTTTTTT
TRBJ1-2	.	TRBV5-1	.	CASSKLRGLNYGYTF	TGCGCCAGCAGCAAGCTCAGGGGATTAAACTATGGCTACACCTTC
TRBJ2-1	.	TRBV10-1	.	CASGLQGIPYNEQFF	TGCGCCAGCGGATTACAGGGAATCCCCTACAATGAGCAGTTCTTC
TRBJ2-3	.	TRBV5-1	.	CASSSLTGPDTQYF	TGCGCCAGCAGCTCGCTAACGGGTCCAGATACGCAGTATTTT
TRBJ2-1	.	TRBV7-9	.	CASSPAGSEQFF	TGTGCCAGCAGTCCAGCAGGGAGTGAGCAGTTCTTC
TRBJ1-1	TRBD1	TRBV18	.	CASSPPGTGENTEAFF	TGTGCCAGCTCACCCCCCGGGACAGGCGAAAACACTGAAGCTTTCTTT
TRBJ2-7	.	TRBV18	.	CASSPPYPGSYEQYF	TGTGCCAGCTCACCACCGTATCCGGGATCCTACGAGCAGTACTTC
TRBJ2-5	TRBD1	TRBV5-1	.	CASSWGDRGPQETQYF	TGCGCCAGCAGCTGGGGGGACAGGGGGCCCCAAGAGACCCAGTACTTC
TRBJ2-5	TRBD2	TRBV5-6	.	CASSPLPGGSGETQYF	TGTGCCAGCAGTCCCCTCCCCGGGGGGAGCGGGGAGACCCAGTACTTC
TRBJ2-1	.	TRBV27	once	CASSLQGSSGNEQFF	TGTGCCAGCAGTTTACAGGGTAGTTCGGGGAATGAGCAGTTCTTC
TRBJ2-1	TRBD1	TRBV18	.	CASSRRDRGSDEQFF	TGTGCCAGCTCACGACGGGACAGGGGGTCGGATGAGCAGTTCTTC
TRBJ1-3	TRBD1	TRBV5-1	.	CASSLVTGGLFSGNTIYF	TGCGCCAGCAGCTTGGTAACAGGGGGCCTTTTCTCTGGAAACACCATATATTTT
TRBJ2-1	.	TRBV5-4	.	CASGLVANREQFF	TGTGCCAGCGGCTTGGTTGCAAACAGGGAGCAGTTCTTC
TRBJ2-5	TRBD1	TRBV5-1	.	CASSLGLEVNRGETQYF	TGCGCCAGCAGCTTGGGTTTGGAGGTCAACAGGGGAGAGACCCAGTACTTC
TRBJ1-1	.	TRBV28	.	CASSSRNTEAFF	TGTGCCAGCAGCTCCAGGAACACTGAAGCTTTCTTT
TRBJ2-5	TRBD2	TRBV7-3	.	CASSPGSGEGETQYF	TGTGCCAGCAGCCCAGGTAGCGGGGAAGGAGAGACCCAGTACTTC
TRBJ1-2	TRBD1	TRBV2	once	CASSVRRGGEDGYTF	TGTGCCAGCAGTGTTAGGAGAGGGGGCGAGGATGGCTACACCTTC
TRBJ1-2	TRBD1	TRBV6-1	.	CASSDTPGGGYGYTF	TGTGCCAGCAGTGATACACCAGGGGGCGGCTATGGCTACACCTTC
TRBJ2-2	.	TRBV5-1	.	CASSLAASSGELFF	TGCGCCAGCAGCTTGGCGGCTAGTTCCGGGGAGCTGTTTTTT
TRBJ1-6	.	TRBV10-3	.	CAISDAQTISPLHF	TGTGCCATCAGTGACGCTCAGACTATTTCACCCCTCCACTTT
TRBJ1-1	TRBD1	TRBV18	.	CASSRDRGNTEAFF	TGTGCCAGCTCCCGGGACAGGGGCAACACTGAAGCTTTCTTT
TRBJ1-2	TRBD1	TRBV19	.	CASGTGFAYGYTF	TGTGCCAGCGGGACAGGGTTCGCCTATGGCTACACCTTC
TRBJ2-6	.	TRBV5-1	.	CASTSPGGGANVLTF	TGCGCCAGCACCTCCCCCGGTGGTGGGGCCAACGTCCTGACTTTC
TRBJ1-2	TRBD1	TRBV2	.	CASSGYRGGYGYTF	TGTGCCAGCAGTGGGTACAGGGGGGGCTATGGCTACACCTTC
TRBJ1-1	TRBD1	TRBV15	.	CATSRGGWDRTNTEAFF	TGTGCCACCAGCAGAGGGGGCTGGGACAGGACGAACACTGAAGCTTTCTTT
TRBJ1-5	TRBD1	TRBV2	.	CASTTGQDQPQHF	TGTGCCAGCACCACTGGACAGGATCAGCCCCAGCATTTT
TRBJ2-7	.	TRBV19	.	CASSIAAGFTYEQYF	TGTGCCAGTAGTATAGCTGCAGGGTTTACCTACGAGCAGTACTTC
TRBJ1-4	TRBD1	TRBV5-1	.	CASSGSTGGATNEKLFF	TGCGCCAGCAGCGGATCCACAGGGGGAGCAACTAATGAAAAACTGTTTTTT
TRBJ2-7	.	TRBV11-2	.	CASSLDRAYEQYF	TGTGCCAGCAGCTTAGATCGGGCCTACGAGCAGTACTTC
TRBJ1-5	.	TRBV4-1	few	CASSQDGGTIAGNQPQHF	TGCGCCAGCAGCCAAGATGGGGGTACGATTGCGGGCAATCAGCCCCAGCATTTT
TRBJ2-5	.	TRBV7-7	.	CASSSEQETQYF	TGTGCTAGCAGCTCCGAGCAAGAGACCCAGTACTTC
TRBJ2-5	.	TRBV18	.	CASSLQLPGSPQETQYF	TGTGCCAGCTCACTCCAACTACCAGGGAGTCCACAAGAGACCCAGTACTTC
TRBJ2-7	.	TRBV9	.	CASGIGPPYEQYF	TGTGCCAGTGGAATCGGGCCGCCCTACGAGCAGTACTTC
TRBJ2-7	.	TRBV7-2	.	CASSLVQGGYEQYF	TGTGCCAGCAGCTTAGTACAGGGAGGGTACGAGCAGTACTTC
TRBJ2-3	.	TRBV9	.	CASSVGGAGDTQYF	TGTGCCAGCAGCGTAGGGGGGGCAGGGGATACGCAGTATTTT
TRBJ1-2	.	TRBV6-1	.	CASSEKSLGGYYGYTF	TGTGCCAGCAGTGAAAAGTCCCTCGGAGGTTACTATGGCTACACCTTC
TRBJ1-2	.	TRBV2	.	CASSVAAGGYTF	TGTGCCAGCAGTGTGGCGGCAGGTGGCTACACCTTC
TRBJ1-2	.	TRBV2	.	CASSELTTGGYTF	TGTGCCAGCAGTGAACTGACAACGGGGGGCTACACCTTC
TRBJ1-2	.	TRBV12-5	.	CASGLADGPYGYTF	TGTGCTAGTGGTTTGGCGGACGGACCTTATGGCTACACCTTC
TRBJ1-2	TRBD1	TRBV10-3	.	CAIGGQGLSYTF	TGTGCCATCGGGGGACAGGGATTAAGCTACACCTTC
TRBJ1-4	.	TRBV5-1	.	CASSANEKLFF	TGCGCCAGCAGCGCAAATGAAAAACTGTTTTTT
TRBJ1-2	.	TRBV6-6	.	CASTRQAYYGYTF	TGTGCCAGCACTAGACAGGCCTACTATGGCTACACCTTC
TRBJ2-7	TRBD2	TRBV7-2	.	CASSRLAGEWEQYF	TGTGCCAGCAGCCGGCTAGCGGGGGAATGGGAGCAGTACTTC
TRBJ2-3	TRBD2	TRBV6-5	.	CASSGGGFSTDTQYF	TGTGCCAGCAGCGGGGGGGGGTTCTCGACAGATACGCAGTATTTT
TRBJ2-3	.	TRBV18	.	CASSQRGRDTQYF	TGTGCCAGCTCACAACGGGGTAGAGATACGCAGTATTTT